A single sample is the source of the 25 T cell receptor beta chains below, sequenced in a study of T-cell reconstitution after alpha-beta-depleted transplantation in children. The library targeted TCRbeta and was prepared with unique molecular identifiers. TCRdb itself ran the PCR reads through MiXCR, one entry per CDR3 protein. The sample consists of about 470,000 distinct CDR3 sequences, over 40% of them appearing once. The sample was PBMCs, taken before TCRalphabeta/CD19-depleted stem cell transplant. The receptors originated from a girl aged 2 to 9 with aplastic anemia, due to receive a stem cell transplant.

A few counts support this clonotype. The gene calls are TRBV15 and TRBJ2-1; no clear D. The CDR3 is made up of 14 amino acids. The germline V and J ends were trimmed by 3 bases and 1 base, with 7 bases remaining between them. The V gene's germline CDR1 is LNHNV and CDR2 YYDKDF (reference sequence). CDR3 sequence (DNA): TGTGCCACCAGCAGGGATCCTTCCTACAATGAGCAGTTCTTC. Its protein product is CATSRDPSYNEQFF.

V usage is TRBV28 and J usage is TRBJ2-7, with D maybe TRBD2 (7 bases). The CDR3 sequence is 15 residues long. Trimming left V 7 bases short and J 1 base short, with 17 bases between. Germline V gene sequence: CDR1 MDHEN, CDR2 SYDVKM. The CDR3 DNA sequence: TGTGCCAGCATCTCCCCGCGGGGGCCATCCTACGAGCAGTACTTC. Amino acid sequence: CASISPRGPSYEQYF.

Many counts were recorded for this clonotype. The V gene is TRBV5-1, the J gene TRBJ2-7, with 10 bases matching TRBD1. The CDR3 runs 14 residues. Losses at the gene ends were 4 bases for V and 3 bases for J; bases not matched to a gene: 4. Germline CDR1 SGHRS, CDR2 YFSETQ. Here the CDR3 reads CASSPGQGVYEQYF. CDR3 DNA sequence: TGCGCCAGCAGCCCTGGACAGGGGGTCTACGAGCAGTACTTC. The full variable domain, with the rest looked up from reference TRBV5-1 and TRBJ2-7, is KAGVTQTPRYLIKTRGQQVTLSCSPISGHRSVSWYQQTPGQGLQFLFEYFSETQRNKGNFPGRFSGRQFSNSRSEMNVSTLELGDSALYLCASSPGQGVYEQYFGPGTRLTVT.

This clonotype has more than one count but fewer than ten. V gene TRBV3-1 combines with J gene TRBJ2-2; D uncertain. Trimming took 8 bases from V and 0 from J, leaving 7 bases between them. Germline V CDR1 and CDR2: LGHDT, YNNKEL (reference sequence). This CDR3 region has 13 residues. The CDR3 DNA reads as TGTGCCAGCGGGGTTCCGAACACCGGGGAGCTGTTTTTT. Encoded protein: CASGVPNTGELFF.

The gene calls are TRBV12-3 or TRBV12-4 and TRBJ2-7, with 8 bases matching TRBD2. Trimming at V came to 5 bases and at J to 5 bases, leaving 5 bases not matched to a gene. The CDR3 loop spans 13 amino acids. CDR3 in amino acids: CASSSGSWDEQYF. As DNA, the CDR3 is TGTGCCAGCAGTAGCGGGAGTTGGGACGAGCAGTACTTC.

The rearrangement uses TRBV29-1 and TRBJ2-2, with TRBD1 matching over 10 bases. This CDR3 is 16 amino acids long. J gave up 6 bases and V 1 base, and 8 bases lay outside the gene matches. Germline assignment: CDR1 SQVTM and CDR2 ANQGSEA. CDR3 coding DNA: TGCAGCGTTGAAGGACAGGGGGCAAAATGGCCCGGGGAGCTGTTTTTT. Protein sequence: CSVEGQGAKWPGELFF.

The CDR3 DNA sequence: TGTGCCAGCAGTGCGGGGAGAGGAGATACGCAGTATTTT. It specifies CASSAGRGDTQYF. The chain recombines TRBV7-2 with TRBJ2-3, with D perhaps matching TRBD2 (6 bases). V was cut by 6 bases and J by 5 bases, with 12 bases left in between. CDR3 size: 13 residues. Germline V gives CDR1 SGHTA, CDR2 FQGNSA.

DNA of the CDR3: TGCGCCAGCAGCGTCGACAGGGCCGAGACCCAGTACTTC. Protein product: CASSVDRAETQYF. The chain has TRBV5-1 and TRBJ2-5; 7 nucleotides match TRBD1. Trimming took 4 bases from V and 5 from J; bases not matched to a gene: 5. The CDR3 spans 13 residues. The germline CDR1 and CDR2 sequences are SGHRS and YFSETQ.

The genes are TRBV28 and TRBJ1-2, with D possibly being TRBD1 (6 bases). The germline gives CDR1 MDHEN, CDR2 SYDVKM. The CDR3 is 13 residues long. V gave up 10 bases and J gave up 4 bases, with 16 bases separating them. CDR3 residues: CATLDRRSYGYTF. CDR3 DNA: TGTGCCACCCTAGACAGGAGAAGCTATGGCTACACCTTC.

In this sample, this clonotype turned up many times. The chain couples TRBV6-2 or TRBV6-3 to TRBJ2-1, with 7 bases aligning to TRBD2. This CDR3 spans 17 amino acids. Germline-derived CDR1 and CDR2 are MNHEY and SVGEGT. J gave up 8 bases and V 6 bases, and 19 bases lay outside the gene matches. CDR3 DNA sequence: TGTGCCAGCAGAGCCTCTACCGGGACTACCAACAAGGATGAGCAGTTCTTC. Translation gives CASRASTGTTNKDEQFF.

The rearrangement links TRBV5-1 to TRBJ2-1; 10 bases agree with TRBD2. Germline CDR1 is SGHRS and CDR2 is YFSETQ. This CDR3 contains 17 residues. Trimming cost V 1 base and J 9 bases; bases outside gene matches: 13. CDR3 nucleotide sequence: TGCGCCAGCAGCTTGACCCTAAGCGGGAGGGCCTCCGGTGAGCAGTTCTTC. This encodes CASSLTLSGRASGEQFF.

This clonotype was detected only once. V and J are TRBV30 and TRBJ2-1, with 11 bases fitting TRBD2. The trim removed 0 bases at V and 5 bases at J, leaving 9 bases unmatched. The CDR3 consists of 17 residues. Germline CDR1 GTSNPN, CDR2 SVGIG (reference sequence). The CDR3 DNA reads TGTGCCTGGAGTGTACATAGACTAGCGGGATGGAACAATGAGCAGTTCTTC. This encodes CAWSVHRLAGWNNEQFF.

The chain has TRBV7-2 and TRBJ1-1; 10 nucleotides align to TRBD1. With 4 bases clipped from V and 5 bases from J, the junction kept 4 bases outside the gene matches. CDR3 length equals 14 residues. Germline CDR1 is SGHTA and CDR2 is FQGNSA. CDR3 DNA: TGTGCCAGCAGCTGGGGGACAGGGGAAACTGAAGCTTTCTTT. This codes for CASSWGTGETEAFF.

There are many counts of this clonotype. The rearrangement uses TRBV28 and TRBJ2-1; possibly TRBD1 or TRBD2 for D (5 bases each). Germline V gene sequence: CDR1 MDHEN, CDR2 SYDVKM. With 3 bases removed from V and 12 bases from J, the gap between germline ends came to 21 bases. The CDR3 contains 15 residues. This CDR3 is CASSLGDRWTPTQFF. The CDR3 nucleotides read TGTGCCAGCAGTTTGGGGGACCGTTGGACACCAACGCAGTTCTTC.

This clonotype has ten or more counts. The V gene is TRBV15, the J gene TRBJ1-4; tentatively, D is TRBD1 (5 bases). The germline V gene encodes CDR1 LNHNV and CDR2 YYDKDF (reference sequence). Trimming took off 0 bases at V and 8 bases at J, with 10 bases between the two ends. CDR3 length: 14 residues. CDR3 region: CATSRDRGTEKLFF. CDR3 bases: TGTGCCACCAGCAGAGATCGAGGGACCGAAAAACTGTTTTTT. Complete variable domain (other parts from reference TRBV15 and TRBJ1-4): DAMVIQNPRYQVTQFGKPVTLSCSQTLNHNVMYWYQQKSSQAPKLLFHYYDKDFNNEADTPDNFQSRRPNTSFCFLDIRSPGLGDTAMYLCATSRDRGTEKLFFGSGTQLSVL.

The chain couples TRBV7-2 to TRBJ2-3; 10 nucleotides align to TRBD2. The length of the CDR3 is 16 residues. V was pared by 5 bases and J by 3 bases, with 8 bases of the junction left unmatched. Looked up from germline, CDR1 is SGHTA and CDR2 is FQGNSA. CDR3 DNA sequence: TGTGCCAGCAGCCAGAGGCCTAGCGGGGGTACAGATACGCAGTATTTT. Amino acid sequence: CASSQRPSGGTDTQYF. The full variable domain, with the rest looked up from reference TRBV7-2 and TRBJ2-3, is GAGVSQSPSNKVTEKGKDVELRCDPISGHTALYWYRQSLGQGLEFLIYFQGNSAPDKSGLPSDRFSAERTGGSVSTLTIQRTQQEDSAVYLCASSQRPSGGTDTQYFGPGTRLTVL.

Comments on this clonotype: Just one base apart from a much larger clone, this may be a read error. The V gene is TRBV15, the J gene TRBJ1-5; D gene unclear. The CDR3 runs to 13 residues. CDR1 is LNHNV, CDR2 YYDKDF, per germline (reference sequence). Trimming stripped 1 base from V and 3 bases from J, with 4 bases between. For the CDR3, the DNA is TGTGCCACCAGCAGAGGGGTCAATCAGCCCCAGCATTTT. It translates to CATSRGVNQPQHF.

The chain employs TRBV27 and TRBJ2-2; 7 nucleotides align to TRBD1. The CDR3 covers 14 residues. CDR1 MNHEY and CDR2 SMNVEV come from the germline V gene (reference sequence). The V and J ends lost 5 bases and 6 bases, in that order; junction bases with no gene match: 6. CDR3 DNA: TGTGCCAGCAGTCCGGGGACAGACCCCGGGGAGCTGTTTTTT. This encodes CASSPGTDPGELFF.

Many counts were recorded for this clonotype. This chain uses TRBV20-1 with TRBJ2-3, with D perhaps matching TRBD2 (6 bases). Germline CDR1 DFQATT, CDR2 SNEGSKA (reference sequence). The V end lost 0 bases, the J end lost 7 bases, and 20 bases lay between the germline ends. The CDR3 has 16 amino acids. CDR3 protein: CSAREGLTGDVNTQYF. Here the CDR3 DNA reads TGCAGTGCTAGAGAGGGGCTGACGGGAGATGTGAATACGCAGTATTTT.

The chain has TRBV28 and TRBJ2-3; D not resolved. Germline V gives CDR1 MDHEN, CDR2 SYDVKM. Trimming cost V 2 bases and J 2 bases, with 5 bases left between them. The CDR3 runs to 13 residues. The CDR3 spells CASSLPPTDTQYF. The CDR3 DNA reads as TGTGCCAGCAGTTTACCCCCCACAGATACGCAGTATTTT.

This clonotype was observed at least ten times. This chain connects TRBV7-9 to TRBJ1-1; D unclear. Germline-derived CDR1 and CDR2 are SEHNR and FQNEAQ (reference sequence). Trimming removed 4 bases from V and 5 bases from J, with 14 bases in between. The CDR3 length is 14 residues. CDR3 region: CASSSRGQWTEAFF. The CDR3 DNA is TGTGCCAGCAGCTCCCGAGGCCAGTGGACTGAAGCTTTCTTT.

The gene calls are TRBV20-1 and TRBJ1-1; D is possibly TRBD1 (6 bases). Trimming removed 1 base from V and 4 bases from J, with 13 bases in between. Per germline, CDR1 DFQATT and CDR2 SNEGSKA (reference sequence). The length of the CDR3 is 14 residues. CDR3 residues: CSARGGGPLTEAFF. Written as DNA, the CDR3 is TGCAGTGCTAGAGGGGGGGGGCCTCTCACTGAAGCTTTCTTT.

The rearrangement uses TRBV28 and TRBJ2-5; unclear D gene. The V gene's germline CDR1 is MDHEN and CDR2 SYDVKM. CDR3 length: 14 residues. Trimming took off 4 bases at V and 5 bases at J, with 14 bases between the two ends. In DNA, the CDR3 is TGTGCCAGCAGTTCGCCGTTAGCTGGGGAGACCCAGTACTTC. Translated: CASSSPLAGETQYF.

This clonotype occurred a few times. The CDR3 protein is CASSLTLARELFF. CDR3 DNA sequence: TGTGCCAGCAGCTTAACTCTTGCTAGGGAGCTGTTTTTT. The chain is built from TRBV7-9 and TRBJ2-2; D gene uncertain. Trimming shortened V by 2 bases and J by 9 bases, and 10 bases separated the two germline ends. The CDR3 covers 13 residues. The germline V gene encodes CDR1 SEHNR and CDR2 FQNEAQ (reference sequence).

The rearrangement uses TRBV7-9 and TRBJ2-3, with 8 bases lining up with TRBD2. The CDR3 length is 14 residues. Germline CDR1 and CDR2: SEHNR and FQNEAQ (reference sequence). V was pared by 3 bases and J by 6 bases, with 5 bases of the junction left unmatched. In DNA form, the CDR3 reads TGTGCCAGCAGCTTCAGCGGGGGAGCGGATACGCAGTATTTT. Protein: CASSFSGGADTQYF.